These 18 T cell receptor beta chains originate from one sample sequenced in a study of blood T cell repertoires in COVID-19. Using immunoSEQ multiplex PCR, the repertoire was profiled, and TCRdb retains in-frame clones only, with some absent. The sample consists of approximately 120,000 clones, 75% to 90% of them appearing once. Sequenced: peripheral blood. Source of these receptors: a woman aged 80 or over with COVID-19, enrolled during active disease.

The chain combines TRBV19 with TRBJ1-5, with D unresolved. Trimming took 7 bases from V and 0 from J, leaving 10 bases between them. The CDR3 contains 14 residues. Germline CDR1 LNHDA, CDR2 SQIVND (reference sequence). The CDR3 is CASNPGGSNQPQHF. The CDR3 bases are TGTGCCAGTAATCCGGGAGGTAGCAATCAGCCCCAGCATTTT.

V is TRBV4-3 and J is TRBJ2-3; D is unclear. Trimming pared 4 bases from V and 2 bases from J, leaving 7 bases between. Germline lookup yields CDR1 LGHNA and CDR2 YSLEER. The CDR3 totals 13 residues. The CDR3 bases are TGCGCCAGCAGCCGGCAGGTCACAGATACGCAGTATTTT. Its protein product is CASSRQVTDTQYF.

The gene calls are TRBV28 and TRBJ1-6; 7 bases align to TRBD1. The V segment lost 5 bases and the J segment 13 bases; nucleotides outside the gene matches: 11. The CDR3 is 14 residues long. Germline CDR1 is MDHEN and CDR2 is SYDVKM. The CDR3 here is CASSPPARGSPLHF. CDR3 nucleotides: TGTGCCAGCAGTCCACCTGCCAGGGGGTCGCCCCTCCACTTT.

The chain combines TRBV7-2 with TRBJ2-5, with D perhaps matching TRBD2 (6 bases). Trimming stripped 4 bases from V and 5 bases from J, with 26 bases between. There are 18 residues in the CDR3. Germline V gene data show CDR1 as SGHTA and CDR2 as FQGNSA. The CDR3 loop reads CASSYMLGMTVRGETQYF. For the CDR3, the DNA is TGTGCCAGCAGCTACATGCTTGGGATGACAGTCCGGGGGGAGACCCAGTACTTC.

The genes are TRBV7-8 and TRBJ2-7; D not resolved. Germline V gene sequence: CDR1 SGHVS, CDR2 FQNEAQ. This CDR3 contains 13 residues. V was cut by 1 base and J by 3 bases, with 7 bases left in between. CDR3 amino acids: CASSLGRYYEQYF. The CDR3, as DNA: TGTGCCAGCAGCTTAGGCAGGTACTACGAGCAGTACTTC.

The chain is built from TRBV28 and TRBJ1-6, with D perhaps matching TRBD1 (5 bases). The germline V and J ends were trimmed by 1 base and 2 bases, with 9 bases remaining between them. The germline V gene has CDR1 MDHEN and CDR2 SYDVKM. The CDR3 runs 16 residues. CDR3 DNA: TGTGCCAGCAGTTTATTCAGGGCGGCCTATAATTCACCCCTCCACTTT. Amino acid sequence: CASSLFRAAYNSPLHF. Based on the CDR3 plus reference TRBV28 and TRBJ1-6, the full variable domain is DVKVTQSSRYLVKRTGEKVFLECVQDMDHENMFWYRQDPGLGLRLIYFSYDVKMKEKGDIPEGYSVSREKKERFSLILESASTNQTSMYLCASSLFRAAYNSPLHFGNGTRLTVT.

This clone was counted once. This sequence joins TRBV7-9 and TRBJ2-3; D perhaps matches TRBD2 (6 bases). The V gene's germline CDR1 is SEHNR and CDR2 FQNEAQ (reference sequence). V shed 8 bases and J shed 1 base, with 16 bases lying between them. CDR3 length equals 15 residues. CDR3 bases: TGTGCCAGCTCATCCGGGACTCACGGCACAGATACGCAGTATTTT. Its protein product is CASSSGTHGTDTQYF.

This clone appeared once. The rearrangement links TRBV5-1 to TRBJ1-1, with D possibly being TRBD1 (6 bases). Deletions cut 4 bases from V and 5 bases from J, with 18 bases between. The germline V gene encodes CDR1 SGHRS and CDR2 YFSETQ. This CDR3 has 15 residues. In DNA form, the CDR3 reads TGCGCCAGCAGCCCCTTCTATCCAGGGGAGACTGAAGCTTTCTTT. Amino acid sequence: CASSPFYPGETEAFF.

The chain has TRBV5-1 and TRBJ2-3; the D gene is possibly TRBD2 (5 bases). Germline V gene lookup returns CDR1 SGHRS and CDR2 YFSETQ. Trimming pared 2 bases from V and 2 bases from J, leaving 12 bases between. CDR3 length equals 15 residues. CDR3 loop: CASSLGSSNTDTQYF. The CDR3 region has the DNA TGCGCCAGCAGCTTAGGGAGTTCGAACACAGATACGCAGTATTTT.

V is TRBV7-3 and J is TRBJ2-1, with TRBD1 matching 8 bases. Trimming took 5 bases from V and 2 from J; bases not matched to a gene: 8. The CDR3 is made up of 16 amino acids. In germline, CDR1 is SGHTA, CDR2 FQGTGA. The CDR3 here is CASSPHSGGAYNEQFF. The CDR3 DNA is TGTGCCAGCAGCCCCCATTCAGGGGGCGCCTACAATGAGCAGTTCTTC.

The chain uses TRBV6-6 and TRBJ2-5, with D maybe TRBD1 (6 bases). This CDR3 spans 13 amino acids. Trimming stripped 7 bases from V and 2 bases from J, with 11 bases between. The germline gives CDR1 MNHNY, CDR2 SVGAGI (reference sequence). CDR3 in DNA: TGTGCCAGCATCAGGACAGTGCAAGAGACCCAGTACTTC. This gives the protein CASIRTVQETQYF.

The chain recombines TRBV4-1 with TRBJ2-1; 10 bases agree with TRBD2. V lost 0 bases to trimming and J lost 4 bases; unmatched junction nucleotides: 6. The V gene's germline CDR1 is MGHRA and CDR2 YSYEKL. The CDR3 runs 17 residues. CDR3 residues: CASSQDGAGGLYNEQFF. The CDR3 region has the DNA TGCGCCAGCAGCCAAGACGGAGCGGGAGGGCTGTACAATGAGCAGTTCTTC.

This chain links TRBV24-1 with TRBJ2-1; D might be TRBD2 (5 bases). V lost 7 bases, J lost 4 bases, and 10 bases lay in between. Germline V gene sequence: CDR1 KGHDR, CDR2 SFDVKD. This CDR3 has 13 amino acids. DNA of the CDR3: TGTGCCACCAGAAACGCGGGTTACAATGAGCAGTTCTTC. It yields the protein CATRNAGYNEQFF.

The chain links TRBV18 to TRBJ2-7; possible D gene TRBD1, 5 bases. Germline V lookup: CDR1 KGHSH, CDR2 LQKENI. CDR3 length equals 14 residues. The V and J ends lost 4 bases and 0 bases respectively, with 10 bases between them. CDR3 region: CASSRRDSSYEQYF. Written as DNA, the CDR3 is TGTGCCAGCTCACGACGCGACAGCTCCTACGAGCAGTACTTC.

The rearrangement uses TRBV12-3 or TRBV12-4 and TRBJ1-1; D is uncertain. The CDR3 is made up of 11 amino acids. Trimming shortened V by 8 bases and J by 7 bases, and 11 bases separated the two germline ends. DNA of the CDR3: TGTGCCAGCCGTGTGAGAGGTGAAGCTTTCTTT. Protein: CASRVRGEAFF.

The chain recombines TRBV9 with TRBJ2-2; 10 positions match TRBD2. Unmatched junction bases numbered 11, after V lost 4 bases and J lost 5 bases. The CDR3 extends over 17 amino acids. Germline values: CDR1 SGDLS, CDR2 YYNGEE. DNA for the CDR3: TGTGCCAGCAGCATAAGCGGGAGGGCCGAGAGTACCGGGGAGCTGTTTTTT. It codes for CASSISGRAESTGELFF.

This chain links TRBV9 with TRBJ2-6; 10 bases match TRBD1. CDR3 length: 18 amino acids. The germline CDR1 and CDR2 sequences are SGDLS and YYNGEE. Trimming took 2 bases from V and 0 from J; bases not matched to a gene: 5. CDR3 nucleotides: TGTGCCAGCAGCGTTGGGACAGGGGACGGCTCTGGGGCCAACGTCCTGACTTTC. Amino acid sequence: CASSVGTGDGSGANVLTF.

A few counts support this clone. The V call is TRBV5-1, the J call TRBJ1-2; 7 bases align to TRBD1. Germline lookup yields CDR1 SGHRS and CDR2 YFSETQ. The CDR3 consists of 13 residues. Trimming at V came to 4 bases and at J to 4 bases, leaving 4 bases not matched to a gene. DNA of the CDR3: TGCGCCAGCAGCGTCGGGACAGTCTATGGCTACACCTTC. Translating gives CASSVGTVYGYTF.